The 26 T cell receptor beta chains below all came from one sample that was sequenced in a study of blood T cell repertoires in COVID-19. Clones were read by immunoSEQ multiplex PCR, and TCRdb kept only the in-frame ones, dropping some. The sample consists of about 280,000 clones, roughly nine tenths of them appearing once. The sequenced material came from PBMCs or T cells enriched from blood (not recorded which). These receptors all come from a woman aged 60-75 years who had recovered from COVID-19.

The rearrangement links TRBV3-1 (or the pseudogene TRBV3-2) to TRBJ1-2; 10 bases fit TRBD1. The CDR3 is 14 residues long. Per germline, CDR1 LGHDT and CDR2 YNNKEL (reference sequence). The V segment lost 3 bases and the J segment 2 bases; nucleotides outside the gene matches: 0. The DNA of the CDR3 is TGTGCCAGCAGCCAGGGACAGGGGAACTATGGCTACACCTTC. Its protein is CASSQGQGNYGYTF.

The chain joins TRBV3-1 (or the pseudogene TRBV3-2) to TRBJ1-1; 12 bases are shared with TRBD1. This CDR3 region has 15 residues. With 4 bases clipped from V and 5 bases from J, the junction kept 5 bases outside the gene matches. From germline, CDR1 is LGHDT and CDR2 YNNKEL (reference sequence). DNA for the CDR3: TGTGCCAGCAGCCCCGGGACAGGGGGCAGGACTGAAGCTTTCTTT. Protein: CASSPGTGGRTEAFF.

The chain couples TRBV18 to TRBJ1-1, with D perhaps TRBD1 (5 bases). This CDR3 comprises 13 residues. The V end was cut by 10 bases, the J end by 0 bases, with 12 bases between. Germline V lookup: CDR1 KGHSH, CDR2 LQKENI. As DNA, the CDR3 is TGTGCCATCAAACGACAGATGAACACTGAAGCTTTCTTT. It codes for CAIKRQMNTEAFF.

The rearrangement joins TRBV7-6 to TRBJ2-1; TRBD2 aligns across 7 bases. Looked up from germline, CDR1 is SGHVS and CDR2 is FNYEAQ. Unmatched junction bases numbered 5, after V lost 1 base and J lost 5 bases. The CDR3 runs to 15 residues. The CDR3 reads CASSLEGRGHNEQFF. The CDR3 region has the DNA TGTGCCAGCAGCTTAGAAGGGAGGGGACACAATGAGCAGTTCTTC.

This chain joins TRBV9 and TRBJ2-3; 9 bases are a match to TRBD2. Losses at the gene ends were 4 bases for V and 1 base for J; bases not matched to a gene: 4. This CDR3 has 15 amino acids. Germline lookup yields CDR1 SGDLS and CDR2 YYNGEE. The CDR3 is CASSPIAGGTDTQYF. The CDR3 region has the DNA TGTGCCAGCAGCCCCATAGCGGGGGGCACAGATACGCAGTATTTT.

The chain joins TRBV5-1 to TRBJ2-1; 11 bases line up with TRBD2. The CDR3 runs to 17 residues. The germline V gene encodes CDR1 SGHRS and CDR2 YFSETQ. V lost 0 bases to trimming and J lost 5 bases; unmatched junction nucleotides: 7. CDR3 residues: CASSLAGASGGNNEQFF. In nucleotides, the CDR3 is TGCGCCAGCAGCTTGGCCGGGGCTAGCGGGGGGAACAATGAGCAGTTCTTC. Supplemented by reference TRBV5-1 and TRBJ2-1, the full variable domain reads KAGVTQTPRYLIKTRGQQVTLSCSPISGHRSVSWYQQTPGQGLQFLFEYFSETQRNKGNFPGRFSGRQFSNSRSEMNVSTLELGDSALYLCASSLAGASGGNNEQFFGPGTRLTVL.

The rearrangement joins TRBV27 to TRBJ1-4; D not resolved. The V end was cut by 10 bases, the J end by 9 bases, with 15 bases between. The germline gives CDR1 MNHEY, CDR2 SMNVEV (reference sequence). This CDR3 comprises 12 residues. The CDR3 coding sequence is TGTGCCACCCTCAATGAGGCTAAAAAACTGTTTTTT. It codes for CATLNEAKKLFF.

This chain connects TRBV7-8 to TRBJ2-7; D not certain. The germline V gene has CDR1 SGHVS and CDR2 FQNEAQ. V lost 4 bases, J lost 3 bases, and 16 bases lay in between. CDR3 size: 15 residues. CDR3 coding DNA: TGTGCCAGCAGCTCCCGACTCACGTCGGACTACGAGCAGTACTTC. Its protein is CASSSRLTSDYEQYF.

About this clone: The same CDR3 can be traced to other DNA sequences in this sample. The rearrangement uses TRBV19 and TRBJ1-5, with 9 positions matching TRBD1. The CDR3 extends over 14 amino acids. Per germline, CDR1 LNHDA and CDR2 SQIVND (reference sequence). V gave up 8 bases and J gave up 7 bases; unmatched junction bases: 9. CDR3 in DNA: TGTGCCAGTTCTTGGACAGGGGTAGGGCAGCCCCAGCATTTT. It translates to CASSWTGVGQPQHF.

The gene calls are TRBV11-2 and TRBJ2-7; 11 nucleotides match TRBD2. Looked up from germline, CDR1 is SGHAT and CDR2 is FQNNGV. The CDR3 has 14 amino acids. Germline trimming cut 4 bases from V and 4 bases from J; bases unmatched to any gene: 3. The CDR3 nucleotides read TGTGCCAGCAGCTCCCGACTAGCGGGGTACGAGCAGTACTTC. Translated, it gives CASSSRLAGYEQYF. The variable domain in full, with the rest retrieved from reference TRBV11-2 and TRBJ2-7, is EAGVAQSPRYKIIEKRQSVAFWCNPISGHATLYWYQQILGQGPKLLIQFQNNGVVDDSQLPKDRFSAERLKGVDSTLKIQPAKLEDSAVYLCASSSRLAGYEQYFGPGTRLTVT.

The V and J genes are TRBV4-2 and TRBJ2-1, with 10 positions matching TRBD2. Losses at the gene ends were 4 bases for V and 0 bases for J; bases not matched to a gene: 6. The CDR3 sequence is 17 residues long. In germline, CDR1 is LGHNA, CDR2 YNFKEQ. The CDR3 sequence is CASSLAGGRSSYNEQFF. The DNA of the CDR3 is TGTGCCAGCAGCCTAGCGGGGGGCAGGAGCTCCTACAATGAGCAGTTCTTC.

The rearrangement uses TRBV12-3 or TRBV12-4 and TRBJ1-6; no clear D. V lost 6 bases, J lost 9 bases, and 12 bases lay in between. The CDR3 is 13 amino acids. The CDR3 nucleotides are TGTGCCAGCAGAAACTCACTCGTTTCACCCCTCCACTTT. As protein: CASRNSLVSPLHF.

V gene TRBV5-6 combines with J gene TRBJ1-2, with 11 nucleotides matching TRBD1. This CDR3 is 13 amino acids long. V lost 4 bases to trimming and J lost 6 bases; unmatched junction nucleotides: 2. The germline gives CDR1 SGHDT, CDR2 YYEEEE. CDR3 amino acids: CASSRGQGDGYTF. The CDR3 DNA follows: TGTGCCAGCAGCCGGGGACAGGGGGATGGCTACACCTTC.

The chain recombines TRBV28 with TRBJ1-4; D is unclear. Trimming removed 3 bases at V and 10 bases at J, with 9 bases between. There are 12 residues in the CDR3. Germline assignment: CDR1 MDHEN and CDR2 SYDVKM. CDR3: CASSFRPGKLFF. CDR3 nucleotides: TGTGCCAGCAGTTTTCGCCCGGGAAAACTGTTTTTT.

The chain has TRBV12-3 or TRBV12-4 and TRBJ2-2; unclear D gene. The ends were cut back, 1 base at V and 13 bases at J, with 7 bases in the middle. CDR3 size: 11 residues. The CDR3 nucleotides are TGTGCCAGCAGTTTAGGTTCAGGGCTGTTTTTT. Translation gives CASSLGSGLFF.

This chain uses TRBV28 with TRBJ1-4; 7 nucleotides agree with TRBD1. Trimming at V came to 7 bases and at J to 3 bases, leaving 2 bases not matched to a gene. The CDR3 totals 13 residues. Germline CDR1 is MDHEN and CDR2 is SYDVKM. The CDR3: CASKRGPNEKLFF. As DNA, the CDR3 is TGTGCCAGCAAAAGGGGGCCTAATGAAAAACTGTTTTTT.

The V and J genes are TRBV10-3 and TRBJ2-3, with D possibly being TRBD2 (5 bases). Trimming took off 3 bases at V and 0 bases at J, with 13 bases between the two ends. The V gene's germline CDR1 is ENHRY and CDR2 SYGVKD. The CDR3 contains 16 residues. CDR3 in DNA: TGTGCCATCAGTGATCGGGGTTGGGGAAGCACAGATACGCAGTATTTT. This codes for CAISDRGWGSTDTQYF.

V gene TRBV9 combines with J gene TRBJ2-5, with TRBD1 matching 9 bases. The CDR3 runs to 15 residues. Germline values: CDR1 SGDLS, CDR2 YYNGEE. V shed 7 bases and J 0 bases; nucleotides not matched to a gene: 7. This CDR3 reads CASSRDREYQETQYF. The CDR3 DNA follows: TGTGCCAGCTCCCGGGACAGGGAGTACCAAGAGACCCAGTACTTC.

The chain uses TRBV19 and TRBJ1-5; possible D gene TRBD1, 5 bases. Trimming removed 7 bases at V and 3 bases at J, with 16 bases between. CDR1 and CDR2 from the germline V gene are LNHDA and SQIVND (reference sequence). CDR3 length: 15 amino acids. The CDR3 loop reads CASIEGRGVNQPQHF. DNA for the CDR3: TGTGCCAGTATAGAAGGGAGGGGCGTCAATCAGCCCCAGCATTTT.

V and J are TRBV3-1 (or the pseudogene TRBV3-2) and TRBJ2-7; the match to TRBD2 covers 7 bases. In germline, CDR1 is LGHDT, CDR2 YNNKEL (reference sequence). The V segment lost 3 bases and the J segment 6 bases; nucleotides outside the gene matches: 11. There are 15 residues in the CDR3. The CDR3 nucleotides are TGTGCCAGCAGCCAGGCGGGAGTACCAATGGGCGAGCAGTACTTC. Its protein product is CASSQAGVPMGEQYF.

Here the CDR3 DNA reads TGTGCCAGCAGTTCAGGGTTAACTGAAGCTTTCTTT. This codes for CASSSGLTEAFF. The genes are TRBV12-3 or TRBV12-4 and TRBJ1-1; tentative D call: TRBD1 (5 bases). V was cut by 4 bases and J by 5 bases, with 8 bases left in between. The CDR3 consists of 12 residues.

This clone was detected many times. This chain connects TRBV5-4 to TRBJ2-2; 15 bases map to TRBD2. Unmatched junction bases numbered 3, after V lost 5 bases and J lost 1 base. The germline gives CDR1 SGHNT, CDR2 YYREEE (reference sequence). This CDR3 has 17 residues. The CDR3 nucleotides are TGTGCCAGCAGAGCGGGACTAGCGGGGGGGAACACCGGGGAGCTGTTTTTT. Its protein is CASRAGLAGGNTGELFF.

This chain links TRBV18 with TRBJ2-7; 9 bases line up with TRBD1. The CDR3 has 15 amino acids. J gave up 2 bases and V 3 bases, and 5 bases lay outside the gene matches. CDR1 and CDR2 (germline): KGHSH, LQKENI. CDR3 sequence: CASSPQGTGTYEQYF. The CDR3 coding sequence is TGTGCCAGCTCACCTCAAGGGACAGGGACCTACGAGCAGTACTTC.

The chain recombines TRBV27 with TRBJ1-3, with D hard to call. CDR1 is MNHEY and CDR2 is SMNVEV in the germline V gene (reference sequence). This CDR3 contains 17 residues. V lost 6 bases, J lost 0 bases, and 18 bases lay in between. The CDR3 region is CASSRGFQPISGNTIYF. As DNA, the CDR3 is TGTGCCAGCAGCCGCGGATTCCAACCAATCTCTGGAAACACCATATATTTT.

V and J are TRBV6-5 and TRBJ1-1, with 7 bases that match TRBD1. The CDR3 runs 13 residues. J was trimmed by 3 bases and V by 5 bases; bases with no gene match: 3. Germline loops: CDR1 MNHEY, CDR2 SVGAGI. Here the CDR3 DNA reads TGTGCCAGCAGTCAACAGGGGTACACTGAAGCTTTCTTT. This translates into CASSQQGYTEAFF.

This chain connects TRBV10-2 to TRBJ1-1; no reliable D call. The germline V gene encodes CDR1 WSHSY and CDR2 SAAADI. This CDR3 contains 14 residues. Trimming removed 3 bases at V and 0 bases at J, with 8 bases between. In DNA form, the CDR3 reads TGCGCCAGCAGTGATTTAGACTTGAACACTGAAGCTTTCTTT. Protein sequence: CASSDLDLNTEAFF.